This is a list of T cell receptor beta chains from one sample in a study of blood T cell repertoires in COVID-19. TCRdb's table, derived via immunoSEQ multiplex PCR, lists solely in-frame clones and lacks some. The table lists a few hundred thousand clones, around 84% of them singletons. Sequenced material: peripheral blood. All receptors derive from a woman between 18 and 29 years old with acute or convalescent COVID-19. Each CDR3 is given with its conserved first and last residue. A D gene is named only where the DNA matches it firmly. A row's size may be missing; if present it is once, few, many or a size class.

.	TRBV9	TRBD1	TRBJ1-1	TGTGCCAGCAGCGTAGAGGGACAGGGGTGGACTGAAGCTTTCTTT	CASSVEGQGWTEAFF
few	TRBV5-5	TRBD2	TRBJ2-7	TGTGCCAGCAGCCACGGGACTAGCGGCTACGAGCAGTACTTC	CASSHGTSGYEQYF
.	TRBV19	TRBD1	TRBJ2-1	TGTGCCAGTTCTCCTACAGGGGACCCCAGGCATGAGCAGTTCTTC	CASSPTGDPRHEQFF
.	TRBV28	.	TRBJ2-7	TGTGCCAGCAGTTTCCCCGGGGATGGCTACGAGCAGTACTTC	CASSFPGDGYEQYF
.	TRBV9	.	TRBJ2-3	TGTGCCAGCAGCGGTCACACAGATACGCAGTATTTT	CASSGHTDTQYF
.	TRBV10-3	.	TRBJ1-2	TGTGCCATCAGTGAGTGGGGGGGGGAAGCTAACTATGGCTACACCTTC	CAISEWGGEANYGYTF
.	TRBV5-1	TRBD2	TRBJ2-7	TGCGCCAGCAGACCCGACGGGAGGGGCGAGCAGTACTTC	CASRPDGRGEQYF
.	TRBV10-1	.	TRBJ2-2	TGCGCCAGCAGTGACCCTGGCATAAACACCGGGGAGCTGTTTTTT	CASSDPGINTGELFF
.	TRBV7-9	TRBD1	TRBJ2-7	TGTGCCAGCAGCTCAAGCACCGGGACAGTTACCTACGAGCAGTACTTC	CASSSSTGTVTYEQYF
.	TRBV7-9	TRBD1	TRBJ1-4	TGTGCCAGCAGCCCCCGACAGGGCTTTATTGAAAAACTGTTTTTT	CASSPRQGFIEKLFF
.	TRBV7-2	.	TRBJ1-5	TGTGCCAGCAGCTCCAAAGGGGTTCAGCCCCAGCATTTT	CASSSKGVQPQHF
few	TRBV28	TRBD2	TRBJ2-5	TGTGCCAGCAGGCTAGCGGGAAGGGAGACCCAGTACTTC	CASRLAGRETQYF
once	TRBV20-1	.	TRBJ1-4	TGCAGTGCTAGTTTCGGAGAGCGGAACTCCTGTTTTTTT	CSASFGERNSCFF
.	TRBV5-1	TRBD1	TRBJ1-3	TGCGCCAGCAGCTCAGCGACAGGGTTCGAAAACACCATATATTTT	CASSSATGFENTIYF
.	TRBV13	TRBD1	TRBJ2-2	TGTGCCAGCAGCCACTCTACAGGGGTACGTCCCGGGGAGCTGTTTTTT	CASSHSTGVRPGELFF
.	TRBV27	TRBD2	TRBJ2-1	TGTGCCAGCTCTCGACTAGCGGGCAATGAGCAGTTCTTC	CASSRLAGNEQFF